The TCR beta chain under discussion was sequenced for a study of T-cell reconstitution after alpha-beta-depleted transplantation in children. Unique molecular identifiers featured in how the TCRbeta library was prepared. Via MiXCR, TCRdb re-called the PCR reads, giving one row per CDR3 protein. The sample consists of some 390,000 distinct CDR3 sequences, just over 20% of them appearing once. The CDR3 is 16 residues long. J was trimmed by 7 bases and V by 3 bases; bases with no gene match: 7. The V gene's germline CDR1 is DFQATT and CDR2 SNEGSKA (reference sequence). The specimen was PBMCs from the stem cell graft donor, collected from the stem cell graft. This clonotype was obtained from a human donor who donated a stem cell graft to a child with acute myeloid leukemia. The chain is built from TRBV20-1 and TRBJ2-4; 15 nucleotides agree with TRBD2. As DNA, the CDR3 is TGCAGTGCTAGCCCCGGGACTAGCGGGAGGTCGAACATTCAGTACTTC. Its translation: CSASPGTSGRSNIQYF.